This T cell receptor (beta chain) was sequenced for a study of technical replicates of blood from a handful of donors. V was shortened by 3 bases and J by 3 bases, with 11 bases between the two germline ends. Germline CDR1 reads SEHNR; CDR2 reads FQNEAQ (reference sequence). The length of the CDR3 is 14 residues. TCRdb keeps only in-frame clones here, not all; method: immunoSEQ multiplex PCR. Counted here are roughly 80,000 clones, 89% occurring once; the ten biggest clones make up roughly 0.38%. The sequenced sample was T cells isolated from PBMCs. This receptor was taken from a human donor in good health. The gene calls are TRBV7-9 and TRBJ1-2; no reliable D call. The CDR3 region is CASSFYKGDYGYTF. The CDR3 bases are TGTGCCAGCAGCTTTTATAAAGGAGACTATGGCTACACCTTC. The variable domain in full, with the rest retrieved from reference TRBV7-9 and TRBJ1-2, is DTGVSQNPRHKITKRGQNVTFRCDPISEHNRLYWYRQTLGQGPEFLTYFQNEAQLEKSRLLSDRFSAERPKGSFSTLEIQRTEQGDSAMYLCASSFYKGDYGYTFGSGTRLTVV.